This TCR beta chain was recorded in a study of T-cell reconstitution after alpha-beta-depleted transplantation in children (dated by TCRdb to about 2016). Concerning the study at large: Using TCR repertoire profiling, the study quantitatively followed how T-cell immune reconstitution unfolded in children after TCRalphabeta/CD19-depleted allogeneic hematopoietic cell transplantation.

Preparation of the library involved PCR. The instrument given in TCRdb is Illumina HiSeq 2500. TCR libraries were prepared with molecular barcoding, using unique molecular identifiers to normalize TCRbeta repertoire quantification. TCRdb's own reprocessing of the public reads used fastp at Q25 and MiXCR and kept productive beta chains. Rows matching on CDR3 protein sequence are summarized as one entry with the most common DNA and genes. This sample has some 300,000 distinct CDR3 sequences in its table, and 10% of those were observed once. The ten biggest clones cover around 2.4% of the sample. This clonotype was seen a few times. Its antigen specificity is not known. Base qualities are not recorded, but no much larger clone differs from it by a single base. From a lookup of the germline V gene (reference sequence), CDR1 and CDR2 are DFQATT and SNEGSKA. V gives up 0 bases and J gives up 3 bases, and the segment between their germline ends measures 15 bases. The CDR3 runs 15 residues from the cysteine to the phenylalanine. Just the 45-base CDR3 DNA is kept, in frame starting at base 1.

Here the chain combines TRBV20-1 and TRBJ2-7; matching of 5 bases hints at TRBD2 as the D gene. This specimen consisted of PBMCs from the stem cell graft donor, obtained from the stem cell graft. The receptor was isolated from a human donor who donated a stem cell graft to a child with acute lymphoblastic leukemia. The encoded CDR3 is CSARDRLGLRYEQYF. The DNA is as follows: TGCAGTGCTAGAGATCGTTTAGGACTGCGCTACGAGCAGTACTTC.